The clone carrying this TCR beta chain was recorded many times. The entry originates in a study of response to subunit inactivated influenza vaccine. Via MiXCR, TCRdb re-called the RT-PCR reads, giving one row per CDR3 protein. The data contain a few hundred thousand distinct CDR3 sequences, approximately 7.7% of them seen just once; the ten biggest clones take up under 15%. The CDR3 is made up of 16 amino acids. V lost 0 bases, J lost 5 bases, and 10 bases stayed unmatched. Germline CDR1 and CDR2: DFQATT and SNEGSKA (reference sequence). This chain uses TRBV20-1 with TRBJ2-3, with 8 bases aligning to TRBD2. This material consisted of PBMCs from blood, taken roughly 24 months after vaccination. This TCR was sampled from a man between 50 and 75 years old who received an inactivated influenza vaccine. CDR3: CSARDLRGAGVDTQYF. In nucleotides, the CDR3 is TGCAGTGCTAGAGACTTGCGGGGGGCCGGTGTAGATACGCAGTATTTT.